The rows below give T cell receptor beta chains drawn from one sample of a study of regulatory T cells in long-lasting Graves disease. One entry per CDR3 protein results from TCRdb running MiXCR on the multiplex PCR reads. The sample lists about 470,000 distinct CDR3 sequences, roughly 20% seen once, with over 7.5% in the top ten. This specimen was peripheral blood mononuclear cells (PBMCs), taken when the disease was refractory, from a patient treated with antithyroid drugs. These receptors originate from a female donor with Graves disease. Each CDR3 is given with its conserved first and last residue. The D gene is left open where the match is weak. Clone size is stated in some rows and not others, as once, few, many or a class when expanded.

j_call,v_call,cdr3_length,d_call,clone_size,cdr3_aa,cdr3_nt
TRBJ1-2,TRBV5-1,15,TRBD1,-,CASSLTTGGVYGYTF,TGCGCCAGCAGCTTGACAACAGGGGGCGTCTATGGCTACACCTTC
TRBJ2-7,TRBV7-3,15,-,many,CASSLERAGKYEQYF,TGTGCCAGCAGCTTAGAAAGGGCGGGAAAATACGAGCAGTACTTC
TRBJ2-5,TRBV7-2,14,-,few,CASRQDSYQETQYF,TGTGCCAGCAGACAGGACTCCTACCAAGAGACCCAGTACTTC
TRBJ2-5,TRBV28,17,TRBD1,few,CASSFPGTGGRLETQYF,TGTGCCAGCAGTTTCCCCGGGACAGGGGGTCGCTTGGAGACCCAGTACTTC
TRBJ2-7,TRBV28,14,TRBD1,many,CASSSTGQGYEQYF,TGTGCCAGCAGTTCGACGGGACAGGGCTACGAGCAGTACTTC
TRBJ2-3,TRBV12-3/TRBV12-4,12,-,-,CASSSIPSTQYF,TGTGCCAGCAGTTCCATCCCAAGCACGCAGTATTTT
TRBJ1-6,TRBV28,13,TRBD1,many,CASSFLRGALLHF,TGTGCCAGCAGTTTCCTCAGGGGGGCCCTACTCCACTTT
TRBJ1-5,TRBV30,13,-,few,CAWSLQGNQPQHF,TGTGCCTGGAGTCTACAGGGAAACCAGCCCCAGCATTTT
TRBJ2-3,TRBV27,15,-,few,CASSFRAPTTDTQYF,TGTGCCAGCAGTTTTCGGGCCCCGACCACAGATACGCAGTATTTT
TRBJ2-7,TRBV19,13,TRBD1,-,CASGTGGSYEQYF,TGTGCCAGCGGGACAGGGGGGTCCTACGAGCAGTACTTC
TRBJ2-3,TRBV11-1,14,TRBD2,-,CASSSGLVEHTQYF,TGTGCCAGCAGCTCTGGACTAGTGGAGCATACGCAGTATTTT
TRBJ2-1,TRBV6-1,11,-,once,CASRRNNEQFF,TGTGCCAGCAGGCGAAATAATGAGCAGTTCTTC
TRBJ1-1,TRBV2,13,-,many,CASSPTPGTSAFF,TGTGCCAGCAGTCCCACACCCGGGACCTCAGCTTTCTTT
TRBJ2-5,TRBV6-5,16,TRBD2,many,CASSYLGLAGPETQYF,TGTGCCAGCAGTTACCTCGGACTAGCGGGACCAGAGACCCAGTACTTC
TRBJ1-2,TRBV15,13,-,-,CATSRGVGNGYTF,TGTGCCACCAGCAGAGGCGTAGGGAATGGCTACACCTTC
TRBJ2-4,TRBV6-2/TRBV6-3,19,-,-,CASSYNPRTLGLAKNIQYF,TGTGCCAGCAGTTACAATCCAAGGACGCTCGGCCTAGCCAAAAACATTCAGTACTTC
TRBJ1-4,TRBV20-1,13,TRBD1,few,CSAIQGAGEKLFF,TGCAGTGCTATACAGGGGGCCGGGGAAAAACTGTTTTTT
TRBJ1-1,TRBV6-5,15,-,-,CASSSGQSPDTEAFF,TGTGCCAGCAGTTCCGGACAGAGCCCGGACACTGAAGCTTTCTTT
TRBJ1-5,TRBV7-9,18,-,few,CASSFLSSTGGGNQPQHF,TGTGCCAGCAGCTTTTTGTCCTCTACGGGGGGAGGCAATCAGCCCCAGCATTTT
TRBJ2-5,TRBV30,14,-,-,CAWFFPGLEETQYF,TGTGCCTGGTTTTTTCCGGGACTCGAGGAGACCCAGTACTTC
TRBJ2-7,TRBV14,13,-,many,CASSQNPNYEQYF,TGTGCCAGCAGCCAAAATCCGAACTACGAGCAGTACTTC
TRBJ1-4,TRBV12-3/TRBV12-4,14,TRBD1,-,CASSLGDRVEKLFF,TGTGCCAGCAGTTTGGGCGACAGGGTTGAAAAACTGTTTTTT
TRBJ2-7,TRBV29-1,16,TRBD2,few,CSVYALTAAGGREQYF,TGCAGCGTTTATGCACTGACTGCAGCGGGAGGGCGAGAGCAGTACTTC
TRBJ2-7,TRBV29-1,17,-,-,CSVEKFGLGSGSYEQYF,TGCAGCGTTGAAAAGTTCGGGTTGGGGAGCGGCTCCTACGAGCAGTACTTC
TRBJ1-5,TRBV20-1,15,-,-,CSARDSDFQNQPQHF,TGCAGTGCTAGAGATTCGGACTTTCAAAATCAGCCCCAGCATTTT
TRBJ2-5,TRBV29-1,15,-,many,CSVELAGDNFETQYF,TGCAGCGTTGAATTGGCGGGGGACAATTTTGAGACCCAGTACTTC
TRBJ1-2,TRBV3-1,13,-,few,CASSSRDILGYTF,TGTGCCAGCAGCTCACGGGACATATTAGGCTACACCTTC
TRBJ1-2,TRBV6-1,13,-,many,CASSLRGHYGYTF,TGTGCCAGCAGCCTACGTGGTCACTATGGCTACACCTTC
TRBJ2-7,TRBV28,15,-,many,CASTRQGGRAYEQYF,TGTGCCAGCACTCGCCAGGGGGGGAGGGCCTACGAGCAGTACTTC
TRBJ2-3,TRBV7-2,15,-,-,CASTRRSDSTDTQYF,TGTGCCAGCACCAGGAGGAGCGACAGCACAGATACGCAGTATTTT
TRBJ1-1,TRBV20-1,13,-,-,CSARDDATAEAFF,TGCAGTGCTAGAGATGACGCGACAGCAGAAGCTTTCTTT
TRBJ1-4,TRBV28,13,-,many,CASSPDVGEKLFF,TGTGCCAGCAGTCCGGACGTGGGGGAAAAACTGTTTTTT
TRBJ2-5,TRBV6-1,14,-,many,CASARRINDETQYF,TGTGCCAGCGCTCGACGGATCAACGATGAGACCCAGTACTTC
TRBJ2-5,TRBV24-1,16,TRBD1,-,CATSDPGQGAGETQYF,TGTGCCACCAGTGACCCGGGACAGGGCGCGGGGGAGACCCAGTACTTC
TRBJ1-5,TRBV6-1,13,TRBD1,few,CASSGDRVQPQHF,TGTGCCAGCAGTGGGGACAGGGTTCAGCCCCAGCATTTT
TRBJ1-1,TRBV9,15,-,few,CASSVGGLMNTEAFF,TGTGCCAGCAGCGTCGGCGGCCTGATGAACACTGAAGCTTTCTTT
TRBJ2-5,TRBV12-3/TRBV12-4,14,-,many,CASSLSAVQETQYF,TGTGCCAGCAGTTTGTCGGCAGTCCAAGAGACCCAGTACTTC
TRBJ1-4,TRBV27,17,-,many,CASSRQLPSGVYEKLFF,TGTGCCAGCAGTAGACAGCTACCCAGCGGCGTCTACGAAAAACTGTTTTTT
TRBJ2-7,TRBV10-3,16,TRBD1,many,CAITYSTGPLFHEQYF,TGTGCCATCACCTATTCGACAGGGCCCCTATTCCACGAGCAGTACTTC
TRBJ1-2,TRBV2,13,-,many,CASSVMPPNGYTF,TGTGCCAGCAGTGTTATGCCGCCTAATGGCTACACCTTC
TRBJ2-1,TRBV11-2,15,-,few,CASSSVGVSYNEQFF,TGTGCCAGCAGCTCAGTGGGCGTTTCCTACAATGAGCAGTTCTTC
TRBJ2-7,TRBV3-1,14,-,many,CASSQRTLGYEQYF,TGTGCCAGCAGCCAAAGGACCCTCGGTTACGAGCAGTACTTC
TRBJ1-2,TRBV6-5,13,-,few,CASSSGSRDGYTF,TGTGCCAGCAGTTCTGGATCTAGAGATGGCTACACCTTC